The 22 T cell receptor beta chains reported below all come from one sample, sequenced in a study of technical replicates of blood from several donors. Data came from immunoSEQ multiplex PCR; TCRdb stores just in-frame clones and leaves some out. In the table there are some 58,000 clones, roughly 94% of which are singletons. The specimen was T cells isolated from PBMCs. Receptors were obtained from a human donor in good health.

This clone was detected only once. The chain recombines TRBV7-2 with TRBJ2-1; D possibly corresponds to TRBD2 (6 bases). The CDR3 has 12 residues. Germline CDR1 reads SGHTA; CDR2 reads FQGNSA. V shed 8 bases and J shed 15 bases, with 20 bases lying between them. The CDR3 spells CASGPIGGVLFF. The CDR3 DNA reads TGTGCCAGCGGACCGATCGGAGGGGTTCTGTTCTTC.

The CDR3 here is CASTITRVGEQYF. The DNA for the CDR3 is TGCGCCAGCACAATAACCAGGGTGGGTGAGCAGTACTTC. The V gene is TRBV10-2, the J gene TRBJ2-7; a weak D match, TRBD1 (5 bases). This CDR3 region has 13 residues. CDR1 and CDR2 (germline): WSHSY, SAAADI. Trimming removed 7 bases from V and 7 bases from J, with 17 bases in between.

This clone was counted once. The V gene is TRBV5-1, the J gene TRBJ2-2; TRBD2 matches at 10 bases. J lost 7 bases, V lost 3 bases, and 12 bases had no gene match. Germline lookup yields CDR1 SGHRS and CDR2 YFSETQ. The CDR3 is made up of 17 amino acids. The CDR3 protein is CASSSYSGRAFDGELFF. In DNA, the CDR3 is TGCGCCAGCAGCTCTTACAGCGGGAGGGCCTTTGACGGGGAGCTGTTTTTT.

This chain uses TRBV15 with TRBJ1-5; tentative D call: TRBD1 (6 bases). The germline CDR1 and CDR2 sequences are LNHNV and YYDKDF (reference sequence). CDR3 length: 15 amino acids. With 5 bases removed from V and 0 bases from J, the gap between germline ends came to 11 bases. This CDR3 is CATSQDSHSNQPQHF. The CDR3 DNA reads TGTGCCACCAGCCAGGACAGCCATAGCAATCAGCCCCAGCATTTT.

The chain recombines TRBV13 with TRBJ2-5; 7 bases line up with TRBD2. V trimming: 5 bases; J trimming: 5 bases; junction bases outside the gene matches: 17. CDR1 and CDR2 (germline): PRHDT, FYEKMQ (reference sequence). This CDR3 is 17 amino acids long. CDR3 nucleotide sequence: TGTGCCAGCAGCGGCCCATCGGGGCGGGAGAGGATGGAGACCCAGTACTTC. Translated, it gives CASSGPSGRERMETQYF.

This chain links TRBV14 with TRBJ2-7, with D unclear. This CDR3 has 12 amino acids. V was cut by 5 bases and J by 7 bases, with 12 bases left in between. From germline, CDR1 is SGHDN and CDR2 FVKESK. The CDR3 DNA reads TGTGCCAGCAGCTCACTATCCGGGGAGCAGTACTTC. Protein: CASSSLSGEQYF.

The rearrangement links TRBV29-1 to TRBJ2-2, with D possibly TRBD2 on 6 matching bases. The CDR3 totals 14 residues. Between the trimmed V and J ends, which lost 4 bases and 6 bases, there was a span of 15 bases. Germline V lookup: CDR1 SQVTM, CDR2 ANQGSEA. In DNA form, the CDR3 reads TGCAGCGTTGGGAACTTAGCGGCTTCCGGGGAGCTGTTTTTT. This sequence encodes CSVGNLAASGELFF.

V gene TRBV29-1 combines with J gene TRBJ2-7; 8 bases match TRBD1. V shed 6 bases, J shed 6 bases, and the junction held 7 bases outside the gene matches. Germline lookup yields CDR1 SQVTM and CDR2 ANQGSEA. The CDR3 sequence is 12 residues long. CDR3 nucleotides: TGCAGCGTCAGGACAGGGCAGTCCGAGCAGTACTTC. Residues: CSVRTGQSEQYF.

The V call is TRBV12-5, the J call TRBJ2-5; the D gene is possibly TRBD2 (6 bases). The CDR3 extends over 16 amino acids. Germline lookup yields CDR1 LGHNT and CDR2 FRNRAP. Trimming removed 2 bases from V and 3 bases from J, with 16 bases in between. This CDR3 is CASGLFRGTGKETQYF. The CDR3 DNA sequence: TGTGCTAGTGGTTTGTTTCGGGGGACGGGTAAAGAGACCCAGTACTTC.

V is TRBV28 and J is TRBJ2-7; TRBD1 agrees at 12 bases. The V gene's germline CDR1 is MDHEN and CDR2 SYDVKM. The CDR3 totals 15 residues. V shed 6 bases and J 2 bases; nucleotides not matched to a gene: 5. CDR3 nucleotides: TGTGCCAGCAGAACCGGGACAGGGGGCCCCTACGAGCAGTACTTC. It is translated as CASRTGTGGPYEQYF.

The rearrangement uses TRBV15 and TRBJ2-1; 7 bases match TRBD1. V was pared by 0 bases and J by 13 bases, with 3 bases of the junction left unmatched. This CDR3 comprises 12 residues. Germline V gene sequence: CDR1 LNHNV, CDR2 YYDKDF (reference sequence). CDR3 coding DNA: TGTGCCACCAGCAGAGATACAGGGGTTCAGTTCTTC. Protein product: CATSRDTGVQFF.

The rearrangement joins TRBV6-5 to TRBJ1-1; tentative D call: TRBD1 (5 bases). The germline V gene has CDR1 MNHEY and CDR2 SVGAGI. The germline V and J ends were trimmed by 0 bases and 5 bases, with 10 bases remaining between them. The CDR3 is made up of 14 amino acids. The CDR3 is CASSYSAGLTEAFF. The DNA for the CDR3 is TGTGCCAGCAGTTACTCGGCAGGGTTGACTGAAGCTTTCTTT.

This sequence joins TRBV11-2 and TRBJ2-7, with 8 nucleotides matching TRBD2. Losses at the gene ends were 1 base for V and 0 bases for J; bases not matched to a gene: 2. The CDR3 covers 15 residues. Looked up from germline, CDR1 is SGHAT and CDR2 is FQNNGV. The CDR3 sequence is CASSLVAGGSYEQYF. The CDR3 nucleotides are TGTGCCAGCAGCTTAGTTGCGGGAGGCTCCTACGAGCAGTACTTC.

The CDR3 region is CASTAGDFAYNEQFF. The CDR3 region has the DNA TGTGCCAGCACCGCGGGGGATTTCGCCTACAATGAGCAGTTCTTC. V usage is TRBV28 and J usage is TRBJ2-1; 7 positions match TRBD2. Germline V gene lookup returns CDR1 MDHEN and CDR2 SYDVKM. The CDR3 length is 15 residues. The V segment lost 7 bases and the J segment 2 bases; nucleotides outside the gene matches: 8. Looking up the rest from reference TRBV28 and TRBJ2-1 gives the full variable domain: DVKVTQSSRYLVKRTGEKVFLECVQDMDHENMFWYRQDPGLGLRLIYFSYDVKMKEKGDIPEGYSVSREKKERFSLILESASTNQTSMYLCASTAGDFAYNEQFFGPGTRLTVL.

The J gene is TRBJ1-2, the V gene TRBV11-2; 8 bases line up with TRBD1. From germline, CDR1 is SGHAT and CDR2 FQNNGV. V lost 2 bases to trimming and J lost 8 bases; unmatched junction nucleotides: 7. This CDR3 region has 14 residues. The CDR3 here is CASSLQGAKGGYTF. The CDR3 nucleotides are TGTGCCAGCAGCTTACAGGGGGCGAAAGGCGGCTACACCTTC.

The genes are TRBV10-1 and TRBJ2-5; 9 bases agree with TRBD2. This CDR3 has 15 amino acids. Germline values: CDR1 WNHNN, CDR2 SYGVQD (reference sequence). After removal of 2 bases from V and 4 bases from J, the junction contained 5 bases not matched to a gene. For the CDR3, the DNA is TGCGCCAGCAGTGAGGGCGGGAGGGCTCTAGAGACCCAGTACTTC. Encoded protein: CASSEGGRALETQYF.

The chain joins TRBV10-2 to TRBJ2-7; 10 positions match TRBD2. CDR3 length equals 17 residues. The V segment lost 0 bases and the J segment 7 bases; nucleotides outside the gene matches: 12. The germline CDR1 and CDR2 sequences are WSHSY and SAAADI. The CDR3 protein is CASSESGRPSGRLEQYF. The CDR3 DNA reads as TGCGCCAGCAGTGAGTCTGGTAGGCCTAGCGGGAGACTAGAGCAGTACTTC.

V usage is TRBV9 and J usage is TRBJ2-1; 9 nucleotides agree with TRBD2. With 1 base clipped from V and 4 bases from J, the junction kept 15 bases outside the gene matches. This CDR3 spans 19 amino acids. In germline, CDR1 is SGDLS, CDR2 YYNGEE. The CDR3 region is CASSVIPIRVAGVYNEQFF. The CDR3 region has the DNA TGTGCCAGCAGCGTAATTCCCATAAGGGTAGCGGGGGTATACAATGAGCAGTTCTTC.

The gene calls are TRBV6-5 and TRBJ2-1; possible D gene TRBD1, 6 bases. Trimming stripped 3 bases from V and 4 bases from J, with 13 bases between. This CDR3 has 15 residues. CDR1 is MNHEY, CDR2 SVGAGI, per germline. This CDR3 is CASSYTPDRYNEQFF. As DNA, the CDR3 is TGTGCCAGCAGTTATACTCCGGACAGATACAATGAGCAGTTCTTC.

The V and J genes are TRBV9 and TRBJ1-2; 9 bases line up with TRBD1. The CDR3 extends over 16 amino acids. CDR1 and CDR2 from the germline V gene are SGDLS and YYNGEE. The V gene end was trimmed by 1 base and the J gene end by 4 bases; junction bases not matched to a gene: 8. The CDR3 DNA follows: TGTGCCAGCAGCGTATCCTCCGGGACAGGGTTCTATGGCTACACCTTC. Its translation: CASSVSSGTGFYGYTF. The variable domain in full, completed from reference TRBV9 and TRBJ1-2, reads DSGVTQTPKHLITATGQRVTLRCSPRSGDLSVYWYQQSLDQGLQFLIQYYNGEERAKGNILERFSAQQFPDLHSELNLSSLELGDSALYFCASSVSSGTGFYGYTFGSGTRLTVV.

V is TRBV13 and J is TRBJ2-1; maybe TRBD1 (5 bases). Deletions cut 2 bases from V and 4 bases from J, with 18 bases between. The CDR3 contains 17 residues. Germline-derived CDR1 and CDR2 are PRHDT and FYEKMQ (reference sequence). In nucleotides, the CDR3 is TGTGCCAGCAGCTTACTAAACTACCGGACAAGGTACAATGAGCAGTTCTTC. The encoded protein is CASSLLNYRTRYNEQFF.

The chain has TRBV11-2 and TRBJ1-2; D possibly corresponds to TRBD1 (5 bases). Germline assignment: CDR1 SGHAT and CDR2 FQNNGV. Between the trimmed V and J ends, which lost 0 bases and 7 bases, there was a span of 6 bases. The CDR3 extends over 12 amino acids. The CDR3 region is CASSLDQGGYTF. The CDR3 DNA is TGTGCCAGCAGCTTAGATCAGGGTGGCTACACCTTC.